This T cell receptor beta chain was retrieved from a study of cytomegalovirus exposure and HLA in healthy donors. Overall study findings and caveats: Researchers reported in a later analysis that common viral pathogens appeared linked to several top clusters.

The CDR3 has 15 amino acids. V lost 7 bases and J lost 11; bases outside the gene matches: 18. The germline V gene has CDR1 SNHLY and CDR2 FYNNEI. The primer mix had 60 Vbeta and 13 Jbeta primers. Profiled with immunoSEQ multiplex PCR; TCRdb holds only in-frame clones, not every one. Among over 150,000 clones listed, 70% to 80% were seen once. Comment on this clone: Its target is unknown.

This rearrangement joins TRBV2 to TRBJ2-5; 8 bases line up with TRBD1. The source of this sequence is a woman in her thirties in good health and CMV-seronegative. Sequencing used PBMCs. For the CDR3, the DNA is TGTGCCAGCATCCAGGGACAGGTCACCCTCTACAAGCAGTACTTC. Translating it yields CASIQGQVTLYKQYF.